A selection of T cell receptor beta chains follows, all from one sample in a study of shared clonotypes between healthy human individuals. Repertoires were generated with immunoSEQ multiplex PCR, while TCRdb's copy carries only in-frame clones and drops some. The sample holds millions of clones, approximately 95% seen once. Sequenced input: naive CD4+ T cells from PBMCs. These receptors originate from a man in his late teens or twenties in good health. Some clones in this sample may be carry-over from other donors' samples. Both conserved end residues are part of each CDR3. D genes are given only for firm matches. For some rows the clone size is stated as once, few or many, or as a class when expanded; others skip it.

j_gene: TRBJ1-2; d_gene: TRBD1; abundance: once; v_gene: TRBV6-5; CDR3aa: CASSRLGTAYGYTF; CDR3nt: TGTGCCAGCAGCCGTCTCGGGACAGCTTATGGCTACACCTTC
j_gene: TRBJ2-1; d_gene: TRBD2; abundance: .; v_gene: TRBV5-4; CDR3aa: CASSLTSGSYNEQFF; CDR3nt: TGTGCCAGCAGCTTGACTAGCGGCTCCTACAATGAGCAGTTCTTC
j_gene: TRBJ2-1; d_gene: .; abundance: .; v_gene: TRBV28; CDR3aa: CASSARLTSSYNEQFF; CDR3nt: TGTGCCAGCAGTGCCAGACTTACAAGCTCCTACAATGAGCAGTTCTTC
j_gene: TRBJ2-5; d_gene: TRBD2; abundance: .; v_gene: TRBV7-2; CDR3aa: CASSLAYGEGYQETQYF; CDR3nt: TGTGCCAGCAGCTTAGCATACGGGGAGGGTTATCAAGAGACCCAGTACTTC
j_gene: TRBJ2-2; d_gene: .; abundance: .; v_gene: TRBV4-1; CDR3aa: CASSQVTGRTGELFF; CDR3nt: TGCGCCAGCAGCCAAGTAACAGGGAGAACCGGGGAGCTGTTTTTT
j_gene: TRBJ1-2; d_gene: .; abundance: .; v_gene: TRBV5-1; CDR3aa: CASSLGGDLYGYTF; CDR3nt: TGCGCCAGCAGCTTAGGAGGGGACCTTTATGGCTACACCTTC
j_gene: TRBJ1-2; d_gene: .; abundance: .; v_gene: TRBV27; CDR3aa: CASSFKGGVDGYTF; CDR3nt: TGTGCCAGCAGTTTTAAGGGGGGCGTGGATGGCTACACCTTC
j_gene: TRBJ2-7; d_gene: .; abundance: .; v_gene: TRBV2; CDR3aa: CASTYLGPRGEQYF; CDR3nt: TGTGCCAGCACATACTTGGGGCCCCGGGGCGAGCAGTACTTC
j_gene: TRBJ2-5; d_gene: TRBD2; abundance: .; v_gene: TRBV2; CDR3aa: CASRRTSGIGETQYF; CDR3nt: TGTGCCAGCAGGAGGACTAGCGGGATTGGAGAGACCCAGTACTTC
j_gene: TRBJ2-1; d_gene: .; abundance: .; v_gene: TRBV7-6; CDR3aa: CASSPGRNNEQFF; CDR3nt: TGTGCCAGCAGCCCCGGACGGAACAATGAGCAGTTCTTC
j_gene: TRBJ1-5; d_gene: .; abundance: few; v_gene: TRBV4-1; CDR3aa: CASSRGQGSDGLPQHF; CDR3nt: TGCGCCAGCAGTCGAGGCCAGGGCTCCGACGGCTTGCCCCAGCATTTT
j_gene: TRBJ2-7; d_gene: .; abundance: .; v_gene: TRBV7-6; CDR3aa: CASSVTDYEQYF; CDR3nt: TGTGCCAGCAGCGTGACTGATTACGAGCAGTACTTC
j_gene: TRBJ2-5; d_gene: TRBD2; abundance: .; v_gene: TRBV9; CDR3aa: CASSVGNSGRHQETQYF; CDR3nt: TGTGCCAGCAGCGTAGGAAATAGCGGGAGACACCAAGAGACCCAGTACTTC
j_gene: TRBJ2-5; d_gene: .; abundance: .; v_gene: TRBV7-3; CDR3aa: CASSLSGIEETQYF; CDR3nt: TGTGCCAGCAGCTTATCGGGGATAGAAGAGACCCAGTACTTC
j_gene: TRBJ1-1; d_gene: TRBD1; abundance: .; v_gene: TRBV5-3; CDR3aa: CARSLIQGFSEAFF; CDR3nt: TGTGCCAGAAGCTTAATACAGGGGTTTTCTGAAGCTTTCTTT
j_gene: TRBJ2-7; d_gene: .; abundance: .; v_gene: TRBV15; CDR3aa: CATSRDLRYYEQYF; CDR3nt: TGTGCCACCAGCAGAGATTTACGGTACTACGAGCAGTACTTC
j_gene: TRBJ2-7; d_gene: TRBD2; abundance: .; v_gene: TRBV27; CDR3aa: CASRVRLAGTEQYF; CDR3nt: TGTGCCAGCAGAGTCAGACTAGCGGGAACCGAGCAGTACTTC
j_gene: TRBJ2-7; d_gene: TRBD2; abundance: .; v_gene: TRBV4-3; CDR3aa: CASSQVFSGGAGGSYEQYF; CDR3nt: TGCGCCAGCAGCCAAGTTTTTTCCGGTGGAGCGGGAGGGTCCTACGAGCAGTACTTC
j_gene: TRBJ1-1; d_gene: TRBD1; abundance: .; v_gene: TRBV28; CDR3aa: CASSTGQGTMNTEAFF; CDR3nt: TGTGCCAGCAGTACCGGACAGGGGACTATGAACACTGAAGCTTTCTTT
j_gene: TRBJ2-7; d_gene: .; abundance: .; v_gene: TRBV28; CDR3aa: CASSLSLAFSYEQYF; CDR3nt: TGTGCCAGCAGTTTAAGCCTAGCCTTCTCCTACGAGCAGTACTTC
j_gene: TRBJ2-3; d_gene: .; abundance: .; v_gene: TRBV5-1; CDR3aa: CASSPPSTDTQYF; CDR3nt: TGCGCCAGCAGCCCACCAAGCACAGATACGCAGTATTTT
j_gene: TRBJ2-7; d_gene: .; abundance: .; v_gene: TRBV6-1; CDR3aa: CASRVGPTLSYEQYF; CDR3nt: TGTGCCAGCAGAGTAGGTCCGACTCTCTCCTACGAGCAGTACTTC
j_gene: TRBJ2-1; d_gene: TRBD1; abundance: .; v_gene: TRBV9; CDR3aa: CASSAGPRQGTLGEQFF; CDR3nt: TGTGCCAGCAGCGCCGGACCCCGACAGGGTACGCTGGGGGAGCAGTTCTTC
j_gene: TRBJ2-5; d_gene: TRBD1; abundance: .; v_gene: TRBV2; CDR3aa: CASNWDREGETQYF; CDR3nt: TGTGCCAGCAACTGGGACAGGGAGGGAGAGACCCAGTACTTC
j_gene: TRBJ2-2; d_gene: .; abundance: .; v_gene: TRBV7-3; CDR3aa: CASSLNGPNTGELFF; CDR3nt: TGTGCCAGCAGCTTAAACGGGCCGAACACCGGGGAGCTGTTTTTT
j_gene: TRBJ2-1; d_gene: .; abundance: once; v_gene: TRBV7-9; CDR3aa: CASSLFPVSYNEQFF; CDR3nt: TGTGCCAGCAGCTTATTTCCGGTATCCTACAATGAGCAGTTCTTC
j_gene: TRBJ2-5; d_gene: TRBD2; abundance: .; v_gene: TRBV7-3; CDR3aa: CASSQSGSKQETQYF; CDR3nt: TGTGCCAGCAGCCAAAGCGGGAGCAAACAAGAGACCCAGTACTTC
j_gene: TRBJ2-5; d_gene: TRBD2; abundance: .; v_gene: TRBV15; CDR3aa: CATSRGALGLAGFQETQYF; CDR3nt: TGTGCCACCAGCAGAGGGGCCCTGGGACTAGCGGGCTTCCAAGAGACCCAGTACTTC
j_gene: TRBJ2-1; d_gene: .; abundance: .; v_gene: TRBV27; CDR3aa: CASSSQEGNEQFF; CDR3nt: TGTGCCAGCAGTAGCCAGGAGGGAAATGAGCAGTTCTTC
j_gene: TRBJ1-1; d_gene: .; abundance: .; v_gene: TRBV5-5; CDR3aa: CASSLWEADEAFF; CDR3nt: TGTGCCAGCAGCTTGTGGGAAGCAGATGAAGCTTTCTTT
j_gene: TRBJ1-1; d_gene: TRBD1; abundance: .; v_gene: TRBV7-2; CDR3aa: CASSSQTGGTEAFF; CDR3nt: TGTGCCAGCAGCTCGCAAACAGGGGGCACTGAAGCTTTCTTT
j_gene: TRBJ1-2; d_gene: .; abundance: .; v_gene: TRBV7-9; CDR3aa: CASSQEINYGYTF; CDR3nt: TGTGCCAGCAGCCAGGAGATCAACTATGGCTACACCTTC
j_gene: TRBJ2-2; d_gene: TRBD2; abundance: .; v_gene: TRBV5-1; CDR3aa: CASSLAELAGQGGELFF; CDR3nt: TGCGCCAGCAGCTTGGCAGAACTAGCGGGACAAGGTGGGGAGCTGTTTTTT